This TCR beta chain was sequenced for a study of PD-1 blockade in mismatch repair-deficient tumors. At the level of the study: Enrolled about 2013-2016, patients had progressing, pretreated mismatch repair-deficient cancers of about twelve types.

Mismatch repair deficiency was confirmed in all patients, by PCR or immunohistochemistry. The TCR-sequenced patients were three responders to pembrolizumab. V was clipped by 1 base and J by 3 bases; unmatched bases: 9. From germline, CDR1 is MGHRA and CDR2 YSYEKL. The CDR3 sequence is 17 residues long. With respect to this clone: Its antigen is undetermined.

Some clones are missing from TCRdb's copy, which holds only in-frame ones; the method was immunoSEQ multiplex PCR. The data show over 100,000 clones, about 80% seen once. Study-wide findings and caveats: After pembrolizumab, tumor-resident clones rose rapidly, then generally contracted before radiologic responses.

The receptor was isolated from an adult with mismatch repair-deficient cancer. The rearrangement uses TRBV4-1 and TRBJ2-3; 8 bases map to TRBD2. This specimen consisted of peripheral blood, obtained approximately 60 weeks after starting pembrolizumab. The CDR3 loop is CASSQGTSGPPTDTQYF. CDR3 bases: TGCGCCAGCAGCCAAGGAACTAGCGGTCCACCAACAGATACGCAGTATTTT.